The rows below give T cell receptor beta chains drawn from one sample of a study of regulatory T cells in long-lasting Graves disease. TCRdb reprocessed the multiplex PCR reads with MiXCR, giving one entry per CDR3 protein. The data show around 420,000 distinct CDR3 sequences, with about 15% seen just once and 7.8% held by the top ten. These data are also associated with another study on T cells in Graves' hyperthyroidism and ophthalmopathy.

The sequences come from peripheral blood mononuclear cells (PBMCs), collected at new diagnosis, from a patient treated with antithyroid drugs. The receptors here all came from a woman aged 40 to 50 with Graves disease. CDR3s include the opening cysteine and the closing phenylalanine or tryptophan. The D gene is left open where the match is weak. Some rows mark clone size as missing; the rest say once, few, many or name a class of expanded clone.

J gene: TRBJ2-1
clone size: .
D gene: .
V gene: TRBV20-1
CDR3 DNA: TGCAGTGCCTTTAGCGCTACAAGCTCCTACAATGAGCGGTTCTTC
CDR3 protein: CSAFSATSSYNERFF

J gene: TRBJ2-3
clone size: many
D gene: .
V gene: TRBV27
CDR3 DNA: TGTGCCAGCAGTCTCCTCAATAGCGGTAACACAGATACGCAGTATTTT
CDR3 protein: CASSLLNSGNTDTQYF

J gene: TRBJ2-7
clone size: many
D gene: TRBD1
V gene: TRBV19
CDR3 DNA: TGTGCCAGTAGTATGGGACAGGGCCACGAGCAGTACTTC
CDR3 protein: CASSMGQGHEQYF

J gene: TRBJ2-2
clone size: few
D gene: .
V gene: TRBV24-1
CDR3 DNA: TGTGCCACCAGTGGTGGAAGCCGGGTGACCGGGGAGCTGTTTTTT
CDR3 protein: CATSGGSRVTGELFF

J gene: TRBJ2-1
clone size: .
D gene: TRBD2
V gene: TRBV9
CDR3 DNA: TGTGCCAGCAGCCCCGAGCGGGAGGTGCATGAGCAGTTCTTC
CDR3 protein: CASSPEREVHEQFF

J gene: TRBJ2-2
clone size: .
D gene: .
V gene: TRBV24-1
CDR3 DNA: TGTGCCACCAGTGATTTCGGGGACGCCGGAGAGCTGTTTTTT
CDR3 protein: CATSDFGDAGELFF

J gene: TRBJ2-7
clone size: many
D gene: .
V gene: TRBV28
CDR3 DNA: TGTGCCAGCAGGAACCCCGGACAGAACTACGAGCAGTACTTC
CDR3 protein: CASRNPGQNYEQYF

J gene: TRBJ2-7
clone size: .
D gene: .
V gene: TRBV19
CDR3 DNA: TGTGCCACCGGAGGCCGGGGGCTATCCTACGAGCAGTACTTC
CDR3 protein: CATGGRGLSYEQYF

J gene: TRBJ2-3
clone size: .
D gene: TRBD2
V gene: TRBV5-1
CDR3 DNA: TGCGCCAGCAGCTTGAGCGGGAAGTCCACAGATACGCAGTATTTT
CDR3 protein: CASSLSGKSTDTQYF

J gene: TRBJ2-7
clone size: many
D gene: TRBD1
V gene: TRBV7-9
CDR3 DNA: TGTGCCAGCAGCCCCCGGGACAGAAGCTCCTACGAGCAGTACTTC
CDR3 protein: CASSPRDRSSYEQYF

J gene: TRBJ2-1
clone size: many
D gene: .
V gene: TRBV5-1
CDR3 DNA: TGCGCCAGCAGCCCAGGGACCTCCGCCTCCTACAATGAGCAGTTCTTC
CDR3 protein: CASSPGTSASYNEQFF

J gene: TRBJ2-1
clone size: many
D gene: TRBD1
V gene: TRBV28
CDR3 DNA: TGTGCCAGCAGCATGGACAGGGCAGATAGCTCCTACAATGAGCAGTTCTTC
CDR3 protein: CASSMDRADSSYNEQFF

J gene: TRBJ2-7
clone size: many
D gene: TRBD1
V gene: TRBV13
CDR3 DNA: TGTGCCAGCAGCCGGACAGGAACCTACGAGCAGTACTTC
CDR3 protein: CASSRTGTYEQYF

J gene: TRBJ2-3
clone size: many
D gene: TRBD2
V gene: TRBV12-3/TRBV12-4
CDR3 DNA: TGTGCCAGCAGCTTGGGACTAGCGGGAGATACGCAGTATTTT
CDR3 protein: CASSLGLAGDTQYF

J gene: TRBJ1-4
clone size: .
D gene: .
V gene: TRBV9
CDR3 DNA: TGTGCCAGCAGCGTAACCCAAGGAGCAAGCGAAAAACTGTTTTTT
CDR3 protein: CASSVTQGASEKLFF

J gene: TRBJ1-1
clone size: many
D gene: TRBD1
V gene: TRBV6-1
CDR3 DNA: TGTGCCAGCAGCAAAGACAGGGTGAACACTGAAGCTTTCTTT
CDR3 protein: CASSKDRVNTEAFF

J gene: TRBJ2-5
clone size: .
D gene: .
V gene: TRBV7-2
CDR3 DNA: TGTGCCAGCAGCTCGCCCGGGACCGTTAACAAAGAGACCCAGTACTTC
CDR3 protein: CASSSPGTVNKETQYF

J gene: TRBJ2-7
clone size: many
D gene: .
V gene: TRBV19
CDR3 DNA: TGTGCCAGTAGTCTCCAGACAGGTCTTAACTACGAGCAGTACTTC
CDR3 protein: CASSLQTGLNYEQYF

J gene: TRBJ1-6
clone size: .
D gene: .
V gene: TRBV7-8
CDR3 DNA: TGTGCCAGCAGCGCAAGGGCAGGGGATTCACCCCTCCACTTT
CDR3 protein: CASSARAGDSPLHF

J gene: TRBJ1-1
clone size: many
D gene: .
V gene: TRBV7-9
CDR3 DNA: TGTGCCAGCGGAAGGGGTACTGAAGCTTTCTTT
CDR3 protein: CASGRGTEAFF

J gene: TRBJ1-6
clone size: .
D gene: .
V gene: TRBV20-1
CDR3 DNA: TGCAGTGCTAGAGGAGGGGGGACCTCTTCACCCCTCCACTTT
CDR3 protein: CSARGGGTSSPLHF

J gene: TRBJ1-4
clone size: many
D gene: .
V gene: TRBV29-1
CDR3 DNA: TGCAGCGCGGACGGGGCAACTAATGAAAAACTGTTTTTT
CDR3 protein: CSADGATNEKLFF

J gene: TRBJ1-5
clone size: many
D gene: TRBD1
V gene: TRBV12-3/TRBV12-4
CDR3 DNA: TGTGCCAGCAGTTCCCAGGGACAGGCGAATCAGCCCCAGCATTTT
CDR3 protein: CASSSQGQANQPQHF

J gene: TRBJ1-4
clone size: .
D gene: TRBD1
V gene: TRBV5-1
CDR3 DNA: TGCGCCAGCAGCGGGACAGGTGATGAGGGAGAAAAACTGTTTTTT
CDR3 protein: CASSGTGDEGEKLFF

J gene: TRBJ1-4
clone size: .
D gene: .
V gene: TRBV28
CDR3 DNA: TGTGCCACCACAAGTAATGAAAAACTGTTTTTT
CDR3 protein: CATTSNEKLFF

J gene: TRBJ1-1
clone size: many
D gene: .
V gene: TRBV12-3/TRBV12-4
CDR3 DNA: TGTGCCAGCAGTTCAGGGTCAGGTGAAGCTTTCTTT
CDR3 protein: CASSSGSGEAFF

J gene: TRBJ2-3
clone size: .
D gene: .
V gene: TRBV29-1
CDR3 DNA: TGCAGCGTACGGGGGCGGCACACAGATACGCAGTATTTT
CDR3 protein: CSVRGRHTDTQYF

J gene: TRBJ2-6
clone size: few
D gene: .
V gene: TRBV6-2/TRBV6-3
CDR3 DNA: TGTGCCAGCGCAACGGGGGCATCTGGGGCCAACGTCCTGACTTTC
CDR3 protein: CASATGASGANVLTF

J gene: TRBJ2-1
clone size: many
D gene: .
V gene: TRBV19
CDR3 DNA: TGTGCCAGTAGTATAGATCCTCCCGGGACTTACAATGAGCAGTTCTTC
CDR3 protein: CASSIDPPGTYNEQFF

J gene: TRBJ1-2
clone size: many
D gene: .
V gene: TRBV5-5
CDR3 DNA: TGTGCCAGCAGCTTGGTGGACGACGATGGCTACACCTTC
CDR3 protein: CASSLVDDDGYTF

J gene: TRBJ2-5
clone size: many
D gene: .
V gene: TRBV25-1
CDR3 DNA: TGTGCCAGCAGTGAATTAGGCCCCCCCGTTAAAGAGACCCAGTACTTC
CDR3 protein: CASSELGPPVKETQYF

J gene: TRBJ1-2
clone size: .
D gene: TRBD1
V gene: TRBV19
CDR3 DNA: TGTGCCAGTAGCAACACAGGGGAGATTGGCTACACCTTC
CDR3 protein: CASSNTGEIGYTF

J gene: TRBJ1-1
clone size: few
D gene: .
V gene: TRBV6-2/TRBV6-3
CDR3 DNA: TGTGCCAGCACCCCCATAGAGGGCGGCACTGAAGCTTTCTTT
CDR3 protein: CASTPIEGGTEAFF

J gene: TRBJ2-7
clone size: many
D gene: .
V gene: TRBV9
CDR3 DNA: TGTGCCAGCAGCGTAGGAGGCAGGGCAACCTACGAGCAGTACTTC
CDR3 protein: CASSVGGRATYEQYF

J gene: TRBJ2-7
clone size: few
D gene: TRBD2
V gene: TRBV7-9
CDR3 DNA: TGTGCCAGCAGCTCGGCGGGAGGGGCCCCCTACGAGCAGTACTTC
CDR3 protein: CASSSAGGAPYEQYF

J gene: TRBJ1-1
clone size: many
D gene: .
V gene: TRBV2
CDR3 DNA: TGTGCCAGCAGGGAACCTCAGGGGACGGCGAACACTGAAGCTTTCTTT
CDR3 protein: CASREPQGTANTEAFF

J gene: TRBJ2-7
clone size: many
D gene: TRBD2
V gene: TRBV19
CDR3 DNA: TGTGCCAGTAGTATTGCGGGAGGGTTTGCCTACGAGCAGTACTTC
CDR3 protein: CASSIAGGFAYEQYF

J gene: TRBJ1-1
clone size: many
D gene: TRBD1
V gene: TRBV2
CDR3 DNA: TGTGCCAGCAGCGCTTCGACAGGGGGTAACACTGAAGCTTTCTTT
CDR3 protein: CASSASTGGNTEAFF

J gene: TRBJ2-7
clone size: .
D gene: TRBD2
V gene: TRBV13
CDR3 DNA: TGTGCCAGCAGCTTAATAGCTAGCGGAACCTACGAGCAGTACTTC
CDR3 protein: CASSLIASGTYEQYF

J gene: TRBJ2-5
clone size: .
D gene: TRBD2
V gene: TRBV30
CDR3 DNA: TGTGCCTGGAGGCCAAGCGGGGGGCAAGAGACCCAGTACTTC
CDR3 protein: CAWRPSGGQETQYF

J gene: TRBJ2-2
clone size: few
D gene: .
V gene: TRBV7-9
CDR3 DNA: TGTGCCAGCAGGACAGGAGGGGGAACCGGGGAGCTGTTTTTT
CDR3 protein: CASRTGGGTGELFF